Listed below are T cell receptor beta chains from one sample, sequenced in a study of blood T cells in healthy people across ages. TCRdb analysed the 5' RACE reads with MiXCR anew, one entry per CDR3 protein. The data show hundreds of thousands of distinct CDR3 sequences, roughly 32% seen once. Sequencing was carried out using blood. These receptors came from a woman of 80 years or more in good health. Each CDR3 is given with its conserved first and last residue. The order of the fields is CDR3 protein, CDR3 DNA, D gene, clone size, V gene, J gene. A D gene is named only where the DNA matches it firmly. Clone size is stated in some rows and not others, as once, few, many or a class when expanded.

CDR3aa: CASSLLGGSAETQYF; CDR3nt: TGTGCCAGCAGCTTGTTGGGAGGTAGCGCCGAGACCCAGTACTTC; d_gene: .; abundance: .; v_gene: TRBV5-6; j_gene: TRBJ2-5
CDR3aa: CASSLGNDRGRAFF; CDR3nt: TGTGCCAGCAGTCTGGGCAATGACAGGGGGCGAGCTTTCTTT; d_gene: TRBD1; abundance: .; v_gene: TRBV7-9; j_gene: TRBJ1-1
CDR3aa: CASSLDAGQNYGYTF; CDR3nt: TGCGCCAGCAGCTTGGATGCGGGGCAGAACTATGGCTACACCTTC; d_gene: .; abundance: .; v_gene: TRBV5-1; j_gene: TRBJ1-2
CDR3aa: CASSANSHGETQYF; CDR3nt: TGTGCCAGCAGTGCGAACTCGCATGGGGAGACCCAGTACTTC; d_gene: .; abundance: many; v_gene: TRBV6-1; j_gene: TRBJ2-5
CDR3aa: CSASSVAGGKADTQYF; CDR3nt: TGCAGTGCCAGTTCCGTAGCGGGAGGAAAAGCAGATACGCAGTATTTT; d_gene: TRBD2; abundance: .; v_gene: TRBV20-1; j_gene: TRBJ2-3
CDR3aa: CASSPRANTGELFF; CDR3nt: TGTGCCAGCAGCCCAAGGGCGAACACCGGGGAGCTGTTTTTT; d_gene: .; abundance: .; v_gene: TRBV7-9; j_gene: TRBJ2-2
CDR3aa: CAWRDAGWGSGNTIYF; CDR3nt: TGTGCCTGGAGAGATGCGGGGTGGGGCTCTGGAAACACCATATATTTT; d_gene: .; abundance: .; v_gene: TRBV30; j_gene: TRBJ1-3
CDR3aa: CSVEVGRSSCEQFF; CDR3nt: TGCAGCGTTGAAGTGGGTAGGTCATCCTGCGAGCAGTTCTTC; d_gene: .; abundance: .; v_gene: TRBV29-1; j_gene: TRBJ2-1
CDR3aa: CASSEREQYF; CDR3nt: TGTGCCAGCAGCGAAAGAGAGCAGTACTTC; d_gene: .; abundance: .; v_gene: TRBV28; j_gene: TRBJ2-7
CDR3aa: CASSLEPGPTYEQYF; CDR3nt: TGTGCCAGCAGCTTGGAACCGGGGCCTACCTACGAGCAGTACTTC; d_gene: .; abundance: many; v_gene: TRBV5-4; j_gene: TRBJ2-7
CDR3aa: CASRAKNTEAFF; CDR3nt: TGTGCCAGCAGAGCTAAGAACACTGAAGCTTTCTTT; d_gene: .; abundance: many; v_gene: TRBV7-9; j_gene: TRBJ1-1
CDR3aa: CASSWDPKGTEQYF; CDR3nt: TGTGCCAGCAGTTGGGACCCTAAGGGAACCGAGCAGTACTTC; d_gene: .; abundance: many; v_gene: TRBV6-1; j_gene: TRBJ2-7
CDR3aa: CASSLVQGRFNEQYF; CDR3nt: TGCGCCAGCAGCTTGGTGCAGGGAAGATTCAACGAGCAGTACTTC; d_gene: .; abundance: many; v_gene: TRBV5-1; j_gene: TRBJ2-7